This is a list of T cell receptor beta chains from one sample in a study of blood T cell repertoires in COVID-19. Data came from immunoSEQ multiplex PCR; TCRdb stores just in-frame clones and leaves some out. The sample has approximately 200,000 clones, approximately 86% seen once; the top ten hold 3.5% to 5.5%. The sequencing input was PBMCs or T cells enriched from blood (not recorded which). Receptor source: a woman aged 30 to 39 who had been exposed to COVID-19. Both conserved end residues are part of each CDR3. The D gene is left open where the match is weak. Clone size appears in some rows only: once, few, many, or a class for an expanded clone.

TRBV5-1	TRBJ1-1	few	NA	TGCGCCAGCAGCTTTACAGCGAACACTGAAGCTTTCTTT	CASSFTANTEAFF
TRBV3-1/TRBV3-2	TRBJ1-1	NA	NA	TGTGCCAGCAGCCAAGATATGAGGTACACTGAAGCTTTCTTT	CASSQDMRYTEAFF
TRBV5-1	TRBJ2-2	NA	NA	TGCGCCAGCAAGGGGGGGGGCTCCACCGGGGAGCTGTTTTTT	CASKGGGSTGELFF
TRBV7-6	TRBJ2-5	few	TRBD2	TGTGCCAGCAGCTTATCGAGGGGGGGACTAGGCCAAGAGACCCAGTACTTC	CASSLSRGGLGQETQYF
TRBV7-9	TRBJ1-6	NA	TRBD1	TGTGCCAGCCGGAGACAGGGCGATTCACCCCTCCACTTT	CASRRQGDSPLHF
TRBV7-9	TRBJ1-2	NA	TRBD1	TGTGCCAGCAGCGCGCAGGGGGGTGGCTATGGCTACACCTTC	CASSAQGGGYGYTF
TRBV5-1	TRBJ2-2	once	NA	TGCGCCAGCAGCTTTGTCCTTTGGAGGCAGGACACCGGGGAGCTGTTTTTT	CASSFVLWRQDTGELFF
TRBV2	TRBJ1-2	once	TRBD1	TGTGCCAGCAGGGAGAACAGGGGGCCAAACTATGGCTACACCTTC	CASRENRGPNYGYTF
TRBV12-3/TRBV12-4	TRBJ2-7	NA	NA	TGTGCCAGCAGTTTTAGGAGCCCCTACGAGCAGTACTTC	CASSFRSPYEQYF
TRBV19	TRBJ1-2	NA	NA	TGTGCCAGTATCGACAGGAAGAACTATGGCTACACCTTC	CASIDRKNYGYTF
TRBV10-3	TRBJ2-2	NA	TRBD2	TGTGCCATCAGGGGACTAACGAACACCGGGGAGCTGTTTTTT	CAIRGLTNTGELFF
TRBV12-3/TRBV12-4	TRBJ2-1	NA	NA	TGTGCCAGCTCTAGCTACAATGAGCAGTTCTTC	CASSSYNEQFF
TRBV7-8	TRBJ2-7	NA	TRBD1	TGTGCCAGCAGCTTAGCGCTATGGGACAGACAACAGCAGTACTTC	CASSLALWDRQQQYF
TRBV6-4	TRBJ2-3	many	TRBD2	TGTGCCAGCAGTGATAGCGGGGGGGCCACAGATACGCAGTATTTT	CASSDSGGATDTQYF
TRBV5-4	TRBJ1-1	NA	NA	TGTGCCAGCAGTTCAGGGGAGTGGGGAACTGAAGCTTTCTTT	CASSSGEWGTEAFF
TRBV19	TRBJ1-5	NA	NA	TGTGCCAGTAGTCCCGTGCGCGGGGCCCTCTCAAGCAATCAGCCCCAGCATTTT	CASSPVRGALSSNQPQHF
TRBV7-9	TRBJ1-2	few	NA	TGTGCCAGCAGCCCGACAGAAAAGGGCTATGGCTACACCTTC	CASSPTEKGYGYTF
TRBV15	TRBJ2-7	NA	TRBD2	TGTGCCACCAGCAGAGAAGGACTAGCGGGGGACTACGAGCAGTACTTC	CATSREGLAGDYEQYF
TRBV11-2	TRBJ1-1	few	NA	TGTGCCAGCAGCGCGGTAATTGAGGGCACTGAAGCTTTCTTT	CASSAVIEGTEAFF
TRBV29-1	TRBJ2-7	NA	NA	TGCAGCGTCGCCTGGACAGCCAACTACGAGCAGTACTTC	CSVAWTANYEQYF
TRBV4-1	TRBJ1-5	NA	NA	TGCGCCAGCAGCCAAGTGGTCTCTGTAGGGGCTCAGCCCCAGCATTTT	CASSQVVSVGAQPQHF
TRBV18	TRBJ1-2	NA	NA	TGTGCCAGCTCACCACGGGAGGACTATGGCTACACCTTC	CASSPREDYGYTF
TRBV4-1	TRBJ1-5	NA	NA	TGCGCCAGCAGCCAAGCCCCCGGGGAGAAGGCCGGCAATCAGCCCCAGCATTTT	CASSQAPGEKAGNQPQHF
TRBV18	TRBJ2-5	NA	NA	TGTGCCAGCTCACCCCTGGGCCCCGGCGGGGGCGAGACCCAGTACTTC	CASSPLGPGGGETQYF
TRBV3-1/TRBV3-2	TRBJ1-2	NA	TRBD1	TGTGCCAGCAGCCTGGGACAGGCCCACTATGGCTACACCTTC	CASSLGQAHYGYTF
TRBV5-1	TRBJ2-3	NA	NA	TGCGCCAGCCATTTTCAAGGAAGGGCCACAGGTACGCAGTATTTT	CASHFQGRATGTQYF
TRBV5-1	TRBJ2-3	NA	TRBD2	TGCGCCAGCAGCCCACGGGGTAGCGGGGGAAGCACAGATACGCAGTATTTT	CASSPRGSGGSTDTQYF
TRBV6-5	TRBJ1-2	NA	NA	TGTGCCAGCAGGCGGGGAGGGCCGTGGCTTGGCTACACCTTC	CASRRGGPWLGYTF
TRBV27	TRBJ2-6	NA	TRBD1	TGTGCCAGCAGTTTAGTCCGGGACAGGGACTCTGGGGCCAACGTCCTGACTTTC	CASSLVRDRDSGANVLTF
TRBV5-1	TRBJ1-5	NA	NA	TGCGCCAGCAGCTTGTTTCCAGGGAGCAATCAGCCCCAGCATTTT	CASSLFPGSNQPQHF
TRBV6-5	TRBJ2-5	NA	TRBD2	TGTGCCAGCAGAAGTGGACTAGCGGGGCAAGAGACCCAGTACTTC	CASRSGLAGQETQYF
TRBV29-1	TRBJ2-7	NA	TRBD1	TGCAGCACTCGAAGCCAGGGGGCTGGAGAGCAGTACTTC	CSTRSQGAGEQYF
TRBV29-1	TRBJ1-1	NA	NA	TGCAGCGTTGAAAGCGGTCCGAACACTGAAGCTTTCTTT	CSVESGPNTEAFF
TRBV5-8	TRBJ1-1	once	NA	TGTGCCAGCAGCTTGGGATGGCTGGCCACTGAAGCTTTCTTT	CASSLGWLATEAFF
TRBV7-9	TRBJ1-1	NA	NA	TGTGCCAGCAGCTCTTCCGGGGGGGCTGAAGCTTTCTTT	CASSSSGGAEAFF
TRBV19	TRBJ1-2	NA	NA	TGTGCCAGTAAGGCGGGCTTTCCAAACGGGGGCTACACCTTC	CASKAGFPNGGYTF
TRBV19	TRBJ1-2	few	NA	TGTGCCAGTCATCCTAGTTCGGGGATCTATGGCTACACCTTC	CASHPSSGIYGYTF
TRBV7-3	TRBJ2-3	NA	NA	TGTGCCAGCAGCTCGGGCACAGATACGCAGTATTTT	CASSSGTDTQYF
TRBV5-8	TRBJ1-4	few	NA	TGTGCCAGCAGCCCGCAAACAGGGAGGGTGGGTGAAAAACTGTTTTTT	CASSPQTGRVGEKLFF
TRBV24-1	TRBJ2-1	NA	TRBD2	TGTGCCACCAGTGAGGTAGCGGGGGACCGCAATGAGCAGTTCTTC	CATSEVAGDRNEQFF
TRBV5-1	TRBJ1-1	NA	TRBD1	TGCGCCAGCAGCTCGACAGGGGAGAGAAACACTGAAGCTTTCTTT	CASSSTGERNTEAFF
TRBV3-1/TRBV3-2	TRBJ1-3	NA	NA	TGTGCCAGCAGCCAAGTCACGACGAGGAGCTCTGGAAACACCATATATTTT	CASSQVTTRSSGNTIYF
TRBV27	TRBJ1-1	NA	NA	TGTGCCAGCAGTTCCGTTATACACCAGAACACTGAAGCTTTCTTT	CASSSVIHQNTEAFF
TRBV14	TRBJ1-6	few	NA	TGTGCCAGCAGCCAAGCTCTGTATAATTCACCCCTCCACTTT	CASSQALYNSPLHF
TRBV21-1	TRBJ1-1	NA	NA	TGTGCCAGCAGCAAAGGTAAGAACACTGAAGCTTTCTTT	CASSKGKNTEAFF
TRBV6-5	TRBJ1-1	NA	NA	TGTGCCAGCAGTTACCCCGGAGCCTTCGCTGAAGCTTTCTTT	CASSYPGAFAEAFF
TRBV9	TRBJ1-3	NA	NA	TGTGCCAGCAGCGTATCCCTCCCGGGGAGCTCTGGAAACACCATATATTTT	CASSVSLPGSSGNTIYF
TRBV11-2	TRBJ2-7	NA	NA	TGTGCCAGCAGCTTAGTACGGACAAACGAGCAGTACTTC	CASSLVRTNEQYF
TRBV30	TRBJ1-1	once	NA	TGTGCCTGGAGTGGACGACGATCAGGGGACACTGAAGCTTTCTTT	CAWSGRRSGDTEAFF
TRBV3-1/TRBV3-2	TRBJ2-7	NA	NA	TGTGCCAGCAGCCAAGTACGGGACGAGCAGTACTTC	CASSQVRDEQYF
TRBV24-1	TRBJ2-5	NA	NA	TGTGCCACCAGTGAATCCAGGGCAGGTGGGGAGACCCAGTACTTC	CATSESRAGGETQYF
TRBV18	TRBJ1-3	few	NA	TGTGCCAGCTCACCACGGGAGACTGGAAACACCATATATTTT	CASSPRETGNTIYF
TRBV2	TRBJ2-7	NA	TRBD1	TGTGCCAGCAGTGAGGTCAGGGGGCGCTACGAGCAGTACTTC	CASSEVRGRYEQYF
TRBV7-2	TRBJ1-2	NA	NA	TGTGCCAGCAGCTTTTGGGGGAGGGGGATCAGTGGCTACACCTTC	CASSFWGRGISGYTF
TRBV6-5	TRBJ1-2	NA	TRBD1	TGTGCCAGCAGTACCGGGACAGGGTCTTATGGCTACACCTTC	CASSTGTGSYGYTF